These T cell receptor beta chains were read from a single sample in a study of blood T cell repertoires in COVID-19. The data were produced by immunoSEQ multiplex PCR, yet TCRdb's version contains in-frame clones alone and is incomplete. Of some 500,000 clones listed, less than 90% are singletons. Sequencing was performed on peripheral blood. These receptors were collected from a woman aged 45-59 years with COVID-19, enrolled during active disease. Both conserved end residues are trimmed from each CDR3. Each record gives: D gene, V gene, J gene, CDR3 protein. D genes are given only for firm matches.

d_gene: .
v_gene: TRBV7-2
j_gene: TRBJ1-2
CDR3aa: ASSLDSESIADYGYT

d_gene: TRBD2
v_gene: TRBV5-1
j_gene: TRBJ2-3
CDR3aa: ASSLGLAGGPDTQY

d_gene: TRBD1
v_gene: TRBV7-9
j_gene: TRBJ1-2
CDR3aa: ASSLKGAANYGYT

d_gene: TRBD1
v_gene: TRBV18
j_gene: TRBJ1-5
CDR3aa: ASSPRQGVTNQPQH

d_gene: .
v_gene: TRBV19
j_gene: TRBJ1-2
CDR3aa: ASSRQDTANYGYT

d_gene: .
v_gene: TRBV19
j_gene: TRBJ1-5
CDR3aa: ASSPRHWTDQSEPQH

d_gene: TRBD1
v_gene: TRBV27
j_gene: TRBJ1-1
CDR3aa: ASRPTGGRTEAF

d_gene: .
v_gene: TRBV2
j_gene: TRBJ2-1
CDR3aa: ASSSVYNEQF

d_gene: TRBD1
v_gene: TRBV28
j_gene: TRBJ2-7
CDR3aa: ASSFTGQEYEQY

d_gene: .
v_gene: TRBV6-5
j_gene: TRBJ1-2
CDR3aa: ASSYSLGFRGHGYT

d_gene: .
v_gene: TRBV20-1
j_gene: TRBJ1-2
CDR3aa: SAPWGGYT

d_gene: .
v_gene: TRBV28
j_gene: TRBJ1-1
CDR3aa: ASIRAPGTEAF

d_gene: TRBD1
v_gene: TRBV15
j_gene: TRBJ1-5
CDR3aa: ATSRAQGTQPQH

d_gene: .
v_gene: TRBV27
j_gene: TRBJ2-3
CDR3aa: ASSFAQGRGTDTQY

d_gene: .
v_gene: TRBV28
j_gene: TRBJ2-1
CDR3aa: ASSLAAGLNEQF

d_gene: TRBD1
v_gene: TRBV30
j_gene: TRBJ1-2
CDR3aa: AWRGQGSYGYT

d_gene: .
v_gene: TRBV12-3/TRBV12-4
j_gene: TRBJ2-7
CDR3aa: ASRAGQGYEQY

d_gene: .
v_gene: TRBV19
j_gene: TRBJ1-1
CDR3aa: ASRNTAYTEAF

d_gene: .
v_gene: TRBV19
j_gene: TRBJ1-1
CDR3aa: ASRIQGSGEAF

d_gene: TRBD1
v_gene: TRBV28
j_gene: TRBJ1-2
CDR3aa: ASSYGQGGYGYT

d_gene: TRBD1
v_gene: TRBV5-1
j_gene: TRBJ1-1
CDR3aa: ASSPGQGVPEAF

d_gene: .
v_gene: TRBV2
j_gene: TRBJ2-7
CDR3aa: ASKVGEFSYEQY

d_gene: .
v_gene: TRBV16
j_gene: TRBJ1-4
CDR3aa: ASSQFHGTLMKKLF

d_gene: .
v_gene: TRBV12-3/TRBV12-4
j_gene: TRBJ1-2
CDR3aa: ASGGSLDYGYT

d_gene: TRBD1
v_gene: TRBV5-1
j_gene: TRBJ1-4
CDR3aa: ASSLAGQGSEKLF

d_gene: TRBD1
v_gene: TRBV28
j_gene: TRBJ1-3
CDR3aa: ASRGQGLVLDTIY

d_gene: .
v_gene: TRBV14
j_gene: TRBJ2-5
CDR3aa: ASSHYEKETQY

d_gene: .
v_gene: TRBV11-2
j_gene: TRBJ1-1
CDR3aa: ASRLGAGRNTEAF

d_gene: TRBD2
v_gene: TRBV12-5
j_gene: TRBJ2-2
CDR3aa: ASGRYTSGGGELF

d_gene: .
v_gene: TRBV7-9
j_gene: TRBJ1-5
CDR3aa: ASSRGGDQPQH

d_gene: .
v_gene: TRBV5-1
j_gene: TRBJ2-7
CDR3aa: ASSVGQPQRYEQY

d_gene: TRBD2
v_gene: TRBV24-1
j_gene: TRBJ2-1
CDR3aa: ATSDLSGAMNNEQF

d_gene: TRBD1
v_gene: TRBV19
j_gene: TRBJ1-2
CDR3aa: ASSPMVSRDRGDYGYT

d_gene: TRBD1
v_gene: TRBV4-2
j_gene: TRBJ1-2
CDR3aa: ASSQGPPGGGYGYT

d_gene: .
v_gene: TRBV4-2
j_gene: TRBJ1-5
CDR3aa: ASSLGGDNQPQH